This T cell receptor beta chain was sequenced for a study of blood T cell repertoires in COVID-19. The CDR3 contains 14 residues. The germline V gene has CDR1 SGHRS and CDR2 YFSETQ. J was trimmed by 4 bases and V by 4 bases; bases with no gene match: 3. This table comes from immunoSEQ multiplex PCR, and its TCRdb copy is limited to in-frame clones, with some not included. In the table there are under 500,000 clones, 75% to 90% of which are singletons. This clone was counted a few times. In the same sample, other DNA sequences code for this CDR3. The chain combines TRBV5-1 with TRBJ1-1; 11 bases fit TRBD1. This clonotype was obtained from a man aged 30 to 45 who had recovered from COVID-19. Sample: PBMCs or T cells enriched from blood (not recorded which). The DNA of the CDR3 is TGCGCCAGCAGCCCGGGACAGGGGGGCACTGAAGCTTTCTTT. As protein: CASSPGQGGTEAFF.